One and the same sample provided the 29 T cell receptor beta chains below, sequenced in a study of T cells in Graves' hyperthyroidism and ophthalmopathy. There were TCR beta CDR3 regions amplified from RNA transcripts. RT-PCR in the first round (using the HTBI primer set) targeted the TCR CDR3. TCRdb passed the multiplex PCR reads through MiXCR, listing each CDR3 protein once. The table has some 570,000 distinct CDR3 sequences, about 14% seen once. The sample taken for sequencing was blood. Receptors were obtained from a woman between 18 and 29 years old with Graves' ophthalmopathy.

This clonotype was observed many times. The DNA for the CDR3 is TGTGCCAGCAGCACCTTAGCGGGAGTGGGCACAGATACGCAGTATTTT. It encodes CASSTLAGVGTDTQYF. J is TRBJ2-3 and V is TRBV11-2, with 9 bases matching TRBD2. The ends lost 5 bases at V and 1 base at J; junction bases unmatched: 7. This CDR3 contains 16 residues. Germline V gene data show CDR1 as SGHAT and CDR2 as FQNNGV.

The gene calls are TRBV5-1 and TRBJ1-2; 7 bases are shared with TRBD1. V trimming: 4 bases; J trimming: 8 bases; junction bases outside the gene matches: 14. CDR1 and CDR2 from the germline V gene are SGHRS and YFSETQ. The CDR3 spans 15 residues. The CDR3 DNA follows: TGCGCCAGCAGCGTTGGAGGGACAGACCGGTCCGGCTACACCTTC. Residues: CASSVGGTDRSGYTF.

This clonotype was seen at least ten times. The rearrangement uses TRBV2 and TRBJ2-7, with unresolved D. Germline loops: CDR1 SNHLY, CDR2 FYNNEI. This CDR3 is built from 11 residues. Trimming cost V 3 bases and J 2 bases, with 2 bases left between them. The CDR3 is CASSDTYEQYF. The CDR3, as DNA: TGTGCCAGCAGTGACACCTACGAGCAGTACTTC.

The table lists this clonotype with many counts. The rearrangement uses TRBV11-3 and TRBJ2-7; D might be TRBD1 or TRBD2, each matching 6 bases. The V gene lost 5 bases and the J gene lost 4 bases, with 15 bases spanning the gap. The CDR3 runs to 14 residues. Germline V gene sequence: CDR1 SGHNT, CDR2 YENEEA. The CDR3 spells CASSGRKGGYEQYF. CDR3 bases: TGTGCCAGCAGCGGGCGAAAAGGGGGGTACGAGCAGTACTTC. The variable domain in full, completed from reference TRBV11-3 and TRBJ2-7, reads EAGVVQSPRYKIIEKKQPVAFWCNPISGHNTLYWYLQNLGQGPELLIRYENEEAVDDSQLPKDRFSAERLKGVDSTLKIQPAELGDSAVYLCASSGRKGGYEQYFGPGTRLTVT.

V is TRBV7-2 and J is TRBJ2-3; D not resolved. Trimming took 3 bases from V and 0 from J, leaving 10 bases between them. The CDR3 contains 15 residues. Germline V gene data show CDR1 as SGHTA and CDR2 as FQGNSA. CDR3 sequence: CASSFTASSTDTQYF. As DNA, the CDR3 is TGTGCCAGCAGCTTTACTGCGTCTAGCACAGATACGCAGTATTTT.

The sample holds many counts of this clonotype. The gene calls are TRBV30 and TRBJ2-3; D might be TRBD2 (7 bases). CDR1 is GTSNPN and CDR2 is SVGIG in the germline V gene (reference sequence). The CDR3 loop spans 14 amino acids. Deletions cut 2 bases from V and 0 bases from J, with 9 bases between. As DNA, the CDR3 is TGTGCCTGGAGTCGGGGGGCTAGCACAGATACGCAGTATTTT. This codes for CAWSRGASTDTQYF.

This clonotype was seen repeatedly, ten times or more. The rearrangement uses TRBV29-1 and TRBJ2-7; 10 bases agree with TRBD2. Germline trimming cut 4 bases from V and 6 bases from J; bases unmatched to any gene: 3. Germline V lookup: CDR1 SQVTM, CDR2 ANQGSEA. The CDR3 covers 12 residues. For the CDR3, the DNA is TGCAGCGTTGGAGGACTAGCGGCCGAGCAGTACTTC. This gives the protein CSVGGLAAEQYF.

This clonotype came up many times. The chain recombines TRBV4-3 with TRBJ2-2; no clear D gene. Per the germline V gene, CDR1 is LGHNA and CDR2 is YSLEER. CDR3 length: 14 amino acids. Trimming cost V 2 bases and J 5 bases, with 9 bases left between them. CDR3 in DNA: TGCGCCAGCAGCCAACGGTCCTCGACCGGGGAGCTGTTTTTT. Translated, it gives CASSQRSSTGELFF.

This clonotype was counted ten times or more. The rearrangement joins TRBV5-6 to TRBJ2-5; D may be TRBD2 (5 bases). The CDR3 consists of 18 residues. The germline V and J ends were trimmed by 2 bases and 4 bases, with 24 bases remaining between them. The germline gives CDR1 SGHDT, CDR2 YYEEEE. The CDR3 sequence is CASSFVRSEWEFVETQYF. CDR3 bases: TGTGCCAGCAGCTTCGTACGCTCTGAGTGGGAGTTCGTAGAGACCCAGTACTTC.

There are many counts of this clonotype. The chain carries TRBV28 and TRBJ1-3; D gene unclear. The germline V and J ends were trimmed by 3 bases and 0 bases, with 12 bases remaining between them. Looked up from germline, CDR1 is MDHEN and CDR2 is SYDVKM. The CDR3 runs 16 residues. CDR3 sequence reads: CASSLWHLNSGNTIYF. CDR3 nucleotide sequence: TGTGCCAGCAGTTTGTGGCACCTCAACTCTGGAAACACCATATATTTT.

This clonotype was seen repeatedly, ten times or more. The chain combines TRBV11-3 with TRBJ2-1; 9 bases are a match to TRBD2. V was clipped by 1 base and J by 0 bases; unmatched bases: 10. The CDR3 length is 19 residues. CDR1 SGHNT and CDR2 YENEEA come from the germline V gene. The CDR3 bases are TGTGCCAGCAGCTTAGTGGCGGGAGGGCCACTGAGCTCCTACAATGAGCAGTTCTTC. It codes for CASSLVAGGPLSSYNEQFF.

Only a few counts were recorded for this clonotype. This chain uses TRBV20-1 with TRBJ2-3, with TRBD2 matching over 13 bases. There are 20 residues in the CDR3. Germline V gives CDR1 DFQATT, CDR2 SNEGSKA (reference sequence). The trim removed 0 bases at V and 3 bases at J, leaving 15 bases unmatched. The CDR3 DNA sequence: TGCAGTGCTAGAGACCGGGGGACTAGCGGGATGAATGGAATTACAGATACGCAGTATTTT. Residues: CSARDRGTSGMNGITDTQYF.

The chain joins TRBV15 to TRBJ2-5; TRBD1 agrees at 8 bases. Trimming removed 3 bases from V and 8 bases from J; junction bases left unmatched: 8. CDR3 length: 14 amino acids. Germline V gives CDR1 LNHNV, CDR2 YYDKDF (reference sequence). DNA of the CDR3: TGTGCCACCAGCAGGGGACAGGCCCAAGCCACCCAGTACTTC. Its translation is CATSRGQAQATQYF.

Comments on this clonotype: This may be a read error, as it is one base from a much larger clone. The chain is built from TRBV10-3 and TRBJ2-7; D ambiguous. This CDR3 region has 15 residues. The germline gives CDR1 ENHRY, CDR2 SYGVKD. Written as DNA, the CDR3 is TGTGCCATCAGCGAGTCAACAGTACGGACCTACGAGCGGTACTTC. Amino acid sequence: CAISESTVRTYERYF.

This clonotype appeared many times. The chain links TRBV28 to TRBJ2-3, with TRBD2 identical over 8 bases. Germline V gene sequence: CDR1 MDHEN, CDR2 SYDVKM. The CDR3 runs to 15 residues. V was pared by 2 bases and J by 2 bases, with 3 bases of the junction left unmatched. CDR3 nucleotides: TGTGCCAGCAGTTTACGCGGGAGGATCACAGATACGCAGTATTTT. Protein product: CASSLRGRITDTQYF. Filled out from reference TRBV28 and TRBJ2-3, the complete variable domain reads DVKVTQSSRYLVKRTGEKVFLECVQDMDHENMFWYRQDPGLGLRLIYFSYDVKMKEKGDIPEGYSVSREKKERFSLILESASTNQTSMYLCASSLRGRITDTQYFGPGTRLTVL.

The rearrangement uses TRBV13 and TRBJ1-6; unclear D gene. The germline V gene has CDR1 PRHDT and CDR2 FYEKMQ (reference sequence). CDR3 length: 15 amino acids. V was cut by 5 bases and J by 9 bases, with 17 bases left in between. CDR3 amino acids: CASSPEGYGFSPLHF. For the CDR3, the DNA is TGTGCCAGCAGCCCAGAAGGTTATGGGTTTTCACCCCTCCACTTT.

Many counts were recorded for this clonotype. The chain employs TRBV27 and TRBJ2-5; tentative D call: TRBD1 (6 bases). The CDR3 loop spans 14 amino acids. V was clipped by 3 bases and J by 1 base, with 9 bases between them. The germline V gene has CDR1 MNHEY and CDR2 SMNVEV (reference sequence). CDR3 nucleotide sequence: TGTGCCAGCAGTTTCCAGGGGCTCCAAGAGACCCAGTACTTC. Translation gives CASSFQGLQETQYF.

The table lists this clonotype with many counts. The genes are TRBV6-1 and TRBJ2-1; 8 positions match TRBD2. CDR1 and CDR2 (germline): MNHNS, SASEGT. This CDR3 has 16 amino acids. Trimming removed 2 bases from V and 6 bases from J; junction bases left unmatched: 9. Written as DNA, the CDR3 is TGTGCCAGCAGTGAATGGGGGACTAGTGCCTTCAATGAGCAGTTCTTC. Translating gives CASSEWGTSAFNEQFF.

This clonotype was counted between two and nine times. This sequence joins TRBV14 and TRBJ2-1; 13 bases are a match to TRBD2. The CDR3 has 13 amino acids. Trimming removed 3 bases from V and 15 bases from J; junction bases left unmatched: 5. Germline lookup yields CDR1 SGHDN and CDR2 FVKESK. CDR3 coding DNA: TGTGCCAGCAGCCACTTGACTAGCGGGAGGCCGTTCTTC. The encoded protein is CASSHLTSGRPFF.

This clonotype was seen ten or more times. CDR3 DNA: TGTGCCAGCAGCCCCCGACTAGCGGGAGAGGGGAATGAGCAGTTCTTC. Residues: CASSPRLAGEGNEQFF. This rearrangement joins TRBV7-2 to TRBJ2-1; 12 nucleotides line up with TRBD2. V gave up 5 bases and J gave up 7 bases; unmatched junction bases: 9. Germline loops: CDR1 SGHTA, CDR2 FQGNSA. This CDR3 has 16 amino acids.

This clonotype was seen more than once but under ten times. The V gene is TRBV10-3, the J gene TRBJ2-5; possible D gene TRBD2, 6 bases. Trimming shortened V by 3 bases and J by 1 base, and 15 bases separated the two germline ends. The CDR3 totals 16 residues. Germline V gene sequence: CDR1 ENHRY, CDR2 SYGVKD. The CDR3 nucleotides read TGTGCCATCAGTGACCCCGGCCAGGGACTCCAAGAGACCCAGTACTTC. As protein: CAISDPGQGLQETQYF.

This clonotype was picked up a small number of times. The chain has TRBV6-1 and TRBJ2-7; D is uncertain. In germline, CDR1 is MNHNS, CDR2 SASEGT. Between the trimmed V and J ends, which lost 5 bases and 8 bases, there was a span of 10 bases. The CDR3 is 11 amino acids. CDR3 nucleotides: TGTGCCAGCAGTTGGTACAACAAGCAGTACTTC. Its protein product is CASSWYNKQYF.

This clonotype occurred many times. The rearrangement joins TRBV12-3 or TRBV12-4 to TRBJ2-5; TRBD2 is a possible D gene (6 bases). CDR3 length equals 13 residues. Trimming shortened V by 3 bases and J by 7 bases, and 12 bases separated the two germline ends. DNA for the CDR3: TGTGCCAGCAGTTTCGGCGGGGATGGGACCCAGTACTTC. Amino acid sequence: CASSFGGDGTQYF.

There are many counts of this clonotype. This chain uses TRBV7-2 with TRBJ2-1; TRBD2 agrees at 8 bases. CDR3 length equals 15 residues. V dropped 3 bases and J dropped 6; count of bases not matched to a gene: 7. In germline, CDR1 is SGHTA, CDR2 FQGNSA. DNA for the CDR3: TGTGCCAGCAGCTTTCTAGCGGGTTCTTCCAATGAGCAGTTCTTC. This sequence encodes CASSFLAGSSNEQFF. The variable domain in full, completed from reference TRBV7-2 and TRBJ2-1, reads GAGVSQSPSNKVTEKGKDVELRCDPISGHTALYWYRQSLGQGLEFLIYFQGNSAPDKSGLPSDRFSAERTGGSVSTLTIQRTQQEDSAVYLCASSFLAGSSNEQFFGPGTRLTVL.

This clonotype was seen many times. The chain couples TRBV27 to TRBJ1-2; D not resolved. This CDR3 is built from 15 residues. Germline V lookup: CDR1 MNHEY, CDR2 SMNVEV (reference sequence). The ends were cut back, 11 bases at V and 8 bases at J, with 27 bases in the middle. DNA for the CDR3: TGTGCCTCCTTAACCCTGGGAGTCTTAACCGAGGGCTACACCTTC. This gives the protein CASLTLGVLTEGYTF.

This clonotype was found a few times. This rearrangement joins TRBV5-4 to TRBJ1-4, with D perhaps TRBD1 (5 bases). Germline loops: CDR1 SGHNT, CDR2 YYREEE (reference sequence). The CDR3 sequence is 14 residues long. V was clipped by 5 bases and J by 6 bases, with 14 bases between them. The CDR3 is CASSSQESDEKLFF. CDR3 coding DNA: TGTGCCAGCAGTTCACAGGAGTCCGATGAAAAACTGTTTTTT.

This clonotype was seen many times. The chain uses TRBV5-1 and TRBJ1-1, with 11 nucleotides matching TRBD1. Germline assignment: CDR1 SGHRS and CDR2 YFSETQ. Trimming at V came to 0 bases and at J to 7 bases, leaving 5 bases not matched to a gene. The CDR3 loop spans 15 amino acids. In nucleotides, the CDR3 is TGCGCCAGCAGCTTGGGAGGGACAGGGGGAATTGAAGCTTTCTTT. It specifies CASSLGGTGGIEAFF.

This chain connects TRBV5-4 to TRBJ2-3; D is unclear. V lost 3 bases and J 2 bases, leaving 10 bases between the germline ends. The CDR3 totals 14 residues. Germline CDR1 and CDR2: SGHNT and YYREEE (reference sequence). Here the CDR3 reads CASSSKRTTDTQYF. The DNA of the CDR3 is TGTGCCAGCAGCTCTAAGAGGACCACAGATACGCAGTATTTT.

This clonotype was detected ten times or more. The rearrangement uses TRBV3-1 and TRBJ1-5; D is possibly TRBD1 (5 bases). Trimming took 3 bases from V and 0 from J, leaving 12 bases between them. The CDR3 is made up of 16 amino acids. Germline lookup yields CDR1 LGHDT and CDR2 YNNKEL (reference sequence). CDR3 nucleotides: TGTGCCAGCAGCCATGGCGGGGGGTATAGCAATCAGCCCCAGCATTTT. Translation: CASSHGGGYSNQPQHF.